This is a list of T cell receptor beta chains from one sample in a study of blood T cell repertoires in COVID-19. Repertoires were generated with immunoSEQ multiplex PCR, while TCRdb's copy carries only in-frame clones and drops some. In the table there are some 150,000 clones, approximately 88% of which are singletons. Sequencing was carried out using peripheral blood. The receptors were gathered from a man between 65 and 79 years old with acute or convalescent COVID-19. The conserved cysteine and the conserved F or W are not part of the CDR3 here. Fields, in order: V gene, J gene, D gene, CDR3 protein. The D gene is left open where the match is weak.

V: TRBV4-2
J: TRBJ1-4
D: TRBD1
CDR3: ASSQDGDSLREKLF

V: TRBV19
J: TRBJ2-1
D: TRBD1
CDR3: ASSARQGDEQF

V: TRBV14
J: TRBJ1-2
D: TRBD1
CDR3: ASSQGATGSFGYT

V: TRBV18
J: TRBJ2-7
D: TRBD1
CDR3: ASSPGDSLEQY

V: TRBV24-1
J: TRBJ1-4
D: -
CDR3: ATSEGHGGKLF

V: TRBV19
J: TRBJ1-6
D: -
CDR3: ASSIGVNSPLH

V: TRBV6-5
J: TRBJ1-1
D: -
CDR3: ASTLLGGGQAF

V: TRBV7-9
J: TRBJ2-5
D: TRBD1
CDR3: ASSLGQGSAETQY

V: TRBV19
J: TRBJ2-2
D: -
CDR3: ASLPEGPAGELF

V: TRBV5-6
J: TRBJ1-6
D: TRBD1
CDR3: ASSYGTGDYNSPLH

V: TRBV5-8
J: TRBJ2-3
D: TRBD1
CDR3: ASSFPAGQGTDTQY

V: TRBV7-9
J: TRBJ2-4
D: TRBD1
CDR3: ASSAQGAAKNIQY